A selection of T cell receptor beta chains follows, all from one sample in a study of shared clonotypes between healthy human individuals. Clones were read by immunoSEQ multiplex PCR, and TCRdb kept only the in-frame ones, dropping some. The sample records 2 million to 2.5 million clones, roughly 92% being singletons. The sample taken for sequencing was naive CD4+ T cells from PBMCs. These receptors all come from a man aged 18 to 30 in good health. Some clones in this sample may be carry-over from other donors' samples. The CDR3 runs from the conserved cysteine through the conserved F or W. The order of the fields is J gene, V gene, D gene, clone size, CDR3 protein, CDR3 DNA. D genes are given only for firm matches. A clone size is listed for some rows: how often the clone was seen (once, few, many), or a class if it is expanded.

TRBJ1-2,TRBV6-6,TRBD1,-,CASSYALTGRYGYTF,TGTGCCAGCAGTTACGCCCTGACAGGGCGCTATGGCTACACCTTC
TRBJ2-7,TRBV5-1,TRBD1,-,CASSLPRTGVGGEQYF,TGCGCCAGCAGCTTACCCCGCACAGGGGTAGGAGGCGAGCAGTACTTC
TRBJ1-5,TRBV15,-,once,CATSRITDNQPQHF,TGTGCCACCAGCAGAATAACAGATAATCAGCCCCAGCATTTT
TRBJ2-7,TRBV6-5,-,-,CASSYSRAYEQYF,TGTGCCAGCAGTTACTCGAGAGCCTACGAGCAGTACTTC
TRBJ2-4,TRBV4-1,-,-,CASSQDNAKNIQYF,TGCGCCAGCAGCCAAGATAACGCCAAAAACATTCAGTACTTC
TRBJ1-1,TRBV5-1,-,-,CASSGRFRGLATEAFF,TGCGCCAGCAGCGGCCGGTTTAGGGGTCTGGCGACTGAAGCTTTCTTT
TRBJ1-1,TRBV29-1,-,-,CSVEGRLMNTEAFF,TGCAGCGTTGAGGGACGGCTGATGAACACTGAAGCTTTCTTT
TRBJ1-2,TRBV4-1,-,-,CASSQTLKGGYTF,TGCGCCAGCAGCCAAACGTTGAAGGGGGGCTACACCTTC
TRBJ1-4,TRBV2,-,-,CASSTGTDNEKLFF,TGTGCCAGCAGTACCGGGACGGATAATGAAAAACTGTTTTTT
TRBJ2-3,TRBV7-2,-,-,CASSLLDFHNTDTQYF,TGTGCCAGCAGCTTACTGGACTTCCATAACACAGATACGCAGTATTTT
TRBJ2-5,TRBV4-1,-,-,CASSQDPRAETQYF,TGCGCCAGCAGCCAAGATCCTAGAGCAGAGACCCAGTACTTC
TRBJ2-3,TRBV28,-,-,CATQLPVADTQYF,TGTGCCACTCAATTGCCTGTCGCAGATACGCAGTATTTT
TRBJ1-3,TRBV18,TRBD1,-,CASSRTGVENTIYF,TGTGCCAGCTCGCGGACAGGGGTAGAAAACACCATATATTTT
TRBJ1-2,TRBV7-9,TRBD1,-,CASSLSGGGERYGYTF,TGTGCCAGCAGCTTATCAGGAGGGGGCGAGCGGTATGGCTACACCTTC
TRBJ2-7,TRBV28,-,-,CASRGGYEQYF,TGTGCCAGCCGTGGAGGCTACGAGCAGTACTTC
TRBJ1-1,TRBV29-1,-,few,CSVGGQGTEAFF,TGCAGCGTTGGAGGCCAGGGCACTGAAGCTTTCTTT
TRBJ2-2,TRBV5-1,-,-,CASSLDRGELFF,TGCGCCAGCAGCTTGGACCGCGGGGAGCTGTTTTTT
TRBJ1-2,TRBV29-1,-,-,CSVGRGENYGYTF,TGCAGCGTGGGCCGCGGCGAGAACTATGGCTACACCTTC
TRBJ1-1,TRBV6-1,-,-,CASTPRTATEAFF,TGTGCCAGCACCCCCCGGACAGCCACTGAAGCTTTCTTT
TRBJ1-2,TRBV4-1,-,once,CASSQPGYLDGYTF,TGCGCCAGCAGCCAGCCGGGATATTTGGATGGCTACACCTTC
TRBJ2-7,TRBV28,TRBD2,-,CASSHSGRDSYEQYF,TGTGCCAGCAGTCACAGCGGGAGGGACTCCTACGAGCAGTACTTC
TRBJ1-5,TRBV7-2,-,-,CASSTGPGGNQPQHF,TGTGCCAGCAGCACGGGACCCGGAGGGAATCAGCCCCAGCATTTT
TRBJ2-2,TRBV5-1,-,-,CASSLGVVESGELFF,TGCGCCAGCAGCTTGGGGGTTGTTGAATCCGGGGAGCTGTTTTTT
TRBJ2-1,TRBV7-8,-,-,CASSPNEQFF,TGTGCCAGTTCCCCCAATGAGCAGTTCTTC
TRBJ1-1,TRBV10-1,TRBD1,-,CASLTSDRSTEAFF,TGCGCCAGCCTTACCTCGGACAGGAGCACTGAAGCTTTCTTT
TRBJ1-3,TRBV7-9,TRBD1,-,CASSSGTGKNTIYF,TGTGCCAGCAGCTCAGGGACAGGGAAAAACACCATATATTTT
TRBJ1-2,TRBV18,-,-,CASSPPGRVSLYGYTF,TGTGCCAGCTCACCACCAGGACGGGTATCCCTCTATGGCTACACCTTC
TRBJ2-1,TRBV2,-,-,CASSSGTSYNEQFF,TGTGCCAGCAGCTCCGGGACTTCTTACAATGAGCAGTTCTTC
TRBJ2-1,TRBV7-3,TRBD2,-,CASSLLSTGGQSEQFF,TGTGCCAGCAGCTTACTCTCCACGGGAGGGCAGAGTGAGCAGTTCTTC
TRBJ2-5,TRBV28,-,-,CASSRRQAPGETQYF,TGTGCCAGCAGTCGACGACAGGCCCCTGGGGAGACCCAGTACTTC
TRBJ2-7,TRBV28,TRBD2,-,CASSPPGLAPYEQYF,TGTGCCAGCAGTCCACCGGGACTAGCGCCCTACGAGCAGTACTTC
TRBJ2-1,TRBV7-8,-,-,CASSLGGLDNEQFF,TGTGCCAGCAGCTTAGGGGGACTTGACAATGAGCAGTTCTTC
TRBJ2-2,TRBV27,TRBD2,-,CASSLASGRAANTGELFF,TGTGCCAGCAGTTTAGCCAGCGGGAGGGCCGCGAACACCGGGGAGCTGTTTTTT
TRBJ2-5,TRBV5-4,TRBD1,-,CASSTPGTGHAETQYF,TGTGCCAGCAGCACCCCCGGGACAGGGCATGCGGAGACCCAGTACTTC
TRBJ2-3,TRBV15,TRBD2,-,CATSARTSRLVADTQYF,TGTGCCACCAGCGCCCGGACTAGCAGGCTTGTGGCAGATACGCAGTATTTT
TRBJ1-2,TRBV27,-,-,CASSLLGQKNGYTF,TGTGCCAGCAGTTTATTAGGACAGAAGAATGGCTACACCTTC
TRBJ1-2,TRBV9,TRBD1,-,CASSAGGTGVGYTF,TGTGCCAGCAGCGCCGGCGGGACAGGGGTAGGCTACACCTTC
TRBJ2-5,TRBV9,-,-,CASSVAGPGETQYF,TGTGCCAGCAGCGTAGCTGGACCGGGGGAGACCCAGTACTTC
TRBJ1-2,TRBV19,-,-,CASSIPQALGYTF,TGTGCCAGTAGTATTCCACAGGCCCTGGGCTACACCTTC
TRBJ2-7,TRBV15,TRBD1,-,CATRKGGQGWYEQYF,TGTGCCACCAGGAAAGGGGGACAGGGGTGGTACGAGCAGTACTTC
TRBJ1-4,TRBV5-1,-,few,CASSLVPTMRKLFF,TGCGCCAGCAGCTTGGTTCCAACGATGAGGAAACTGTTTTTT
TRBJ2-7,TRBV7-9,-,-,CASSLEAVTGGRYF,TGTGCCAGCAGCTTAGAGGCCGTGACAGGTGGTAGGTACTTC
TRBJ2-5,TRBV2,-,once,CAGSTETQYF,TGTGCCGGCTCTACAGAGACCCAGTACTTC
TRBJ1-1,TRBV5-1,-,-,CASSLGGGQNTEAFF,TGCGCCAGCAGCCTTGGTGGGGGCCAGAACACTGAAGCTTTCTTT
TRBJ2-5,TRBV6-6,TRBD1,-,CASSPYGQGGTQYF,TGTGCCAGCAGTCCCTACGGACAGGGGGGGACCCAGTACTTC
TRBJ1-2,TRBV6-5,TRBD1,-,CASSDPGTGLGYTF,TGTGCCAGCAGTGACCCCGGGACAGGGCTTGGCTACACCTTC
TRBJ2-1,TRBV7-2,-,-,CASSPWDGYNEQFF,TGTGCCAGCAGCCCCTGGGACGGGTACAATGAGCAGTTCTTC